The clone carrying this TCR beta chain has a single count. Generated by immunoSEQ multiplex PCR, the TCRdb table keeps only in-frame clones and is missing some. The table lists 80,000 or so clones, 92% of them singletons. This sample is part of a study of T cell changes during pregnancy in multiple sclerosis. Germline values: CDR1 SNHLY, CDR2 FYNNEI. The CDR3 totals 13 residues. The trim removed 8 bases at V and 4 bases at J, leaving 8 bases unmatched. The V and J genes are TRBV2 and TRBJ2-7; 7 bases are a match to TRBD2. Sequenced material: peripheral blood, taken before pregnancy. This TCR was sampled from a female donor with multiple sclerosis, enrolled in a pregnancy study. The CDR3 DNA reads as TGTGCCAGCGGGGGGGGGAGAGCGTACGAGCAGTACTTC. It encodes CASGGGRAYEQYF.